A selection of T cell receptor beta chains follows, all from one sample in a study of shared clonotypes between healthy human individuals. The data were produced by immunoSEQ multiplex PCR, yet TCRdb's version contains in-frame clones alone and is incomplete. The table has about 1 million clones, approximately 76% seen once; the top ten hold about 1.4%. Sequencing was performed on memory CD4+ T cells sorted from blood. Receptors originate from a man in his late teens or twenties in good health. CDR3s include the opening cysteine and the closing phenylalanine or tryptophan. The D gene is left open where the match is weak. Only part of the rows carry a size: once, few, many, or a class if the clone is expanded.

d_gene,j_gene,abundance,v_gene,CDR3nt,CDR3aa
.,TRBJ1-6,.,TRBV5-4,TGTGCCAGCAGCTTGGGACAGACGTATAATTCACCCCTCCACTTT,CASSLGQTYNSPLHF
TRBD2,TRBJ2-1,.,TRBV5-1,TGCGCCAGCAGTTATGACAGCGGGAGTAAGTACAATGAGCAGTTCTTC,CASSYDSGSKYNEQFF
.,TRBJ2-7,.,TRBV5-1,TGCGCCAGCAGCTTGGCAGCGGAACTAGGTCGGCAGTACTTC,CASSLAAELGRQYF
.,TRBJ2-7,few,TRBV15,TGTGCCACCAGCAGAGTGGCCACCACCTACGAGCAGTACTTC,CATSRVATTYEQYF
.,TRBJ1-2,.,TRBV5-4,TGTGCCAGCAGCGCGGACGCGAACTATGGCTACACCTTC,CASSADANYGYTF
.,TRBJ1-2,few,TRBV30,TGTGCCTGGAGTGAGTTACTAGGGGGAAATTATGGCTACACCTTC,CAWSELLGGNYGYTF
.,TRBJ2-3,.,TRBV18,TGTGCCAGCTCTCAACCGGGTCAGGGAGGAGATACGCAGTATTTT,CASSQPGQGGDTQYF
.,TRBJ2-5,few,TRBV5-1,TGCGCCAGCAGAGCGACAGCTGAGACCCAGTACTTC,CASRATAETQYF
.,TRBJ1-5,.,TRBV5-8,TGTGCCAGCAGCGGTCGGAGAGCTCCCAATCAGCCCCAGCATTTT,CASSGRRAPNQPQHF
.,TRBJ2-3,.,TRBV30,TGTGCCTCCTCCTCGGGACCGAAGACAGATACGCAGTATTTT,CASSSGPKTDTQYF
TRBD1,TRBJ1-2,.,TRBV6-1,TGTGCCAGCAGTCAAGGGACAGGGGGCCCCCTCGCAGTATTCTATGGCTACACCTTC,CASSQGTGGPLAVFYGYTF
.,TRBJ2-7,.,TRBV10-1,TGCGCCAGCAGTGAGTCGGGGTCCTACGAGCAGTACTTC,CASSESGSYEQYF
TRBD1,TRBJ2-2,.,TRBV19,TGTGCCAGTAGCCCCTTACAGGGGATCGGGGAGCTGTTTTTT,CASSPLQGIGELFF